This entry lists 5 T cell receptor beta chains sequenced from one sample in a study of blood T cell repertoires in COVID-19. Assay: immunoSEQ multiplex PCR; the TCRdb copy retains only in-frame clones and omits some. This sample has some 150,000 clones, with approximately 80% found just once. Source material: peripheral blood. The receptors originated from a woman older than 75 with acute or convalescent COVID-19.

DNA of the CDR3: TGCGCCAGCAGCGACCAGCGGGCCGGTGAGCAGTTCTTC. Its protein product is CASSDQRAGEQFF. The chain links TRBV5-1 to TRBJ2-1, with D possibly TRBD2 on 6 matching bases. The V and J ends lost 4 bases and 9 bases respectively, with 14 bases between them. Germline values: CDR1 SGHRS, CDR2 YFSETQ. This CDR3 is 13 amino acids long.

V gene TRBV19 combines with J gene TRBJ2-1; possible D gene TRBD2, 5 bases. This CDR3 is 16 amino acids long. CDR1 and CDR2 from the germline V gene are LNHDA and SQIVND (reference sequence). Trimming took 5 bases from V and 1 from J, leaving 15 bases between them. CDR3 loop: CASSPRRGGSYNEQFF. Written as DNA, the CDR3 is TGTGCCAGTAGTCCCCGCCGGGGTGGTTCCTACAATGAGCAGTTCTTC.

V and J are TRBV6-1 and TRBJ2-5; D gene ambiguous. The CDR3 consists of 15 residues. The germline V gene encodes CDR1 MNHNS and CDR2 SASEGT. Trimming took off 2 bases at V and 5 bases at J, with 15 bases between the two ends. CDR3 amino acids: CASSEMLLPRETQYF. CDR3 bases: TGTGCCAGCAGTGAAATGCTTTTGCCCCGGGAGACCCAGTACTTC.

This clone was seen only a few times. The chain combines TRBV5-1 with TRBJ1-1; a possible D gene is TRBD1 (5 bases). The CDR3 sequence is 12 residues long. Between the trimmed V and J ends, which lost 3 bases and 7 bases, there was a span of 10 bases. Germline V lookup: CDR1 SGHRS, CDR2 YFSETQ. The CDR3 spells CASSSLGGEAFF. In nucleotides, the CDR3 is TGCGCCAGCAGCTCCTTGGGGGGTGAAGCTTTCTTT.

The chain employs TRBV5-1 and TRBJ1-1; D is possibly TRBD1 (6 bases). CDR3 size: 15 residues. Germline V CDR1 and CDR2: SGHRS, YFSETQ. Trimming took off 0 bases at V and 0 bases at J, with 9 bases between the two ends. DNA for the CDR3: TGCGCCAGCAGCTTGGCGTCAGGGGTGAACACTGAAGCTTTCTTT. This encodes CASSLASGVNTEAFF. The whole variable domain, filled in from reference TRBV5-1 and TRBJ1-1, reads KAGVTQTPRYLIKTRGQQVTLSCSPISGHRSVSWYQQTPGQGLQFLFEYFSETQRNKGNFPGRFSGRQFSNSRSEMNVSTLELGDSALYLCASSLASGVNTEAFFGQGTRLTVV.